Below are 15 T cell receptor beta chains sequenced from a single sample in a study of shared clonotypes between healthy human individuals. Only in-frame clones appear in the TCRdb table, and some are missing; sequencing was by immunoSEQ multiplex PCR. Here the sample spans a few million clones, about 92% being singletons. The material sequenced was naive CD4+ T cells sorted from blood. Subset here: CD45RA+ positively selected. These receptors originate from a man younger than 35 in good health.

The V and J genes are TRBV29-1 and TRBJ2-7; 7 nucleotides line up with TRBD2. This CDR3 contains 12 residues. The germline V gene has CDR1 SQVTM and CDR2 ANQGSEA. V lost 6 bases to trimming and J lost 7 bases; unmatched junction nucleotides: 9. In nucleotides, the CDR3 is TGCAGCGTAAGACTAGCTCTGGGGGAGCAGTACTTC. As protein: CSVRLALGEQYF.

V usage is TRBV14 and J usage is TRBJ2-3, with 8 nucleotides matching TRBD2. V trimming: 3 bases; J trimming: 3 bases; junction bases outside the gene matches: 8. The CDR3 runs to 16 residues. The germline V gene encodes CDR1 SGHDN and CDR2 FVKESK. The CDR3 region is CASSHQAGVGTDTQYF. In DNA form, the CDR3 reads TGTGCCAGCAGCCATCAAGCGGGAGTGGGTACAGATACGCAGTATTTT. The full variable domain, its missing parts supplied by reference TRBV14 and TRBJ2-3, is EAGVTQFPSHSVIEKGQTVTLRCDPISGHDNLYWYRRVMGKEIKFLLHFVKESKQDESGMPNNRFLAERTGGTYSTLKVQPAELEDSGVYFCASSHQAGVGTDTQYFGPGTRLTVL.

The V and J genes are TRBV6-5 and TRBJ2-7, with D possibly being TRBD2 (6 bases). V gave up 6 bases and J gave up 3 bases, with 9 bases separating them. The CDR3 extends over 12 amino acids. CDR1 and CDR2 from the germline V gene are MNHEY and SVGAGI. The CDR3 region has the DNA TGTGCCAGCAGAGCGGACTACTACGAGCAGTACTTC. Translation gives CASRADYYEQYF.

This chain connects TRBV18 to TRBJ2-6, with 7 bases identical to TRBD1. Germline values: CDR1 KGHSH, CDR2 LQKENI. This CDR3 is 20 amino acids long. Trimming removed 2 bases from V and 1 base from J; junction bases left unmatched: 14. The chain's CDR3 is CASSPRAPGQPSSGANVLTF. CDR3 nucleotides: TGTGCCAGCTCACCAAGGGCTCCGGGACAGCCATCTTCTGGGGCCAACGTCCTGACTTTC.

The chain recombines TRBV5-8 with TRBJ1-4; D not certain. The CDR3 runs 14 residues. Trimming cost V 1 base and J 5 bases, with 9 bases left between them. Germline V gene lookup returns CDR1 SGHTS and CDR2 YDEGEE. As DNA, the CDR3 is TGTGCCAGCAGCTTGATAGTAAGCAATGAAAAACTGTTTTTT. Encoded protein: CASSLIVSNEKLFF.

The rearrangement links TRBV7-2 to TRBJ2-5; no definite D call. The CDR3 spans 15 residues. The V gene's germline CDR1 is SGHTA and CDR2 FQGNSA. The germline V and J ends were trimmed by 0 bases and 4 bases, with 12 bases remaining between them. The CDR3 loop is CASSLALLGIETQYF. CDR3 nucleotides: TGTGCCAGCAGCTTAGCGTTATTGGGGATAGAGACCCAGTACTTC.

V usage is TRBV30 and J usage is TRBJ1-3, with D maybe TRBD1 (5 bases). In germline, CDR1 is GTSNPN, CDR2 SVGIG (reference sequence). The V end was cut by 0 bases, the J end by 6 bases, with 12 bases between. This CDR3 is 14 amino acids long. The CDR3 sequence: CAWSVQGPPNTIYF. The CDR3 DNA follows: TGTGCCTGGAGTGTGCAGGGACCACCAAACACCATATATTTT.

This chain uses TRBV30 with TRBJ1-1; D unclear. CDR1 is GTSNPN and CDR2 is SVGIG in the germline V gene (reference sequence). Trimming removed 5 bases at V and 4 bases at J, with 17 bases between. The length of the CDR3 is 14 residues. Here the CDR3 reads CAWHRAPSSTEAFF. The CDR3 nucleotides are TGTGCCTGGCATAGGGCTCCAAGTTCCACTGAAGCTTTCTTT.

The chain combines TRBV28 with TRBJ2-5; 8 bases align to TRBD1. The junction had 11 bases not matched to a gene; V was cut back by 5 bases and J by 3 bases. The CDR3 has 16 residues. The V gene's germline CDR1 is MDHEN and CDR2 SYDVKM. CDR3 DNA: TGTGCCAGCAGTGGCTGGGGGACAGGTACCAAAGAGACCCAGTACTTC. Translation gives CASSGWGTGTKETQYF.

V is TRBV5-8 and J is TRBJ1-1, with unresolved D. The CDR3 totals 12 residues. V dropped 1 base and J dropped 7 bases, with 8 bases sitting between them. Germline CDR1 SGHTS, CDR2 YDEGEE. CDR3 DNA sequence: TGTGCCAGCAGCTTGCGGGAGAATGAAGCTTTCTTT. Its protein product is CASSLRENEAFF.

The J gene is TRBJ1-1, the V gene TRBV4-3; D remains unclear. Trimming pared 0 bases from V and 2 bases from J, leaving 13 bases between. This CDR3 has 16 amino acids. The V gene's germline CDR1 is LGHNA and CDR2 YSLEER. The DNA for the CDR3 is TGCGCCAGCAGCCAAGATCCCAGTCTTCCAAACACTGAAGCTTTCTTT. Its protein is CASSQDPSLPNTEAFF.

The chain carries TRBV2 and TRBJ2-7, with 8 bases aligning to TRBD1. The junction had 2 bases not matched to a gene; V was cut back by 4 bases and J by 0 bases. CDR1 is SNHLY and CDR2 is FYNNEI in the germline V gene. This CDR3 comprises 14 residues. The CDR3 DNA is TGTGCCAGCAGTGGGGACAGGACCTCCTACGAGCAGTACTTC. Translated, it gives CASSGDRTSYEQYF.

The V and J genes are TRBV5-1 and TRBJ2-7, with D uncertain. From germline, CDR1 is SGHRS and CDR2 YFSETQ. The CDR3 contains 14 residues. V was cut by 1 base and J by 3 bases, with 11 bases left in between. The DNA for the CDR3 is TGCGCCAGCAGCTTGTCGCTAATGGTCTACGAGCAGTACTTC. Its translation is CASSLSLMVYEQYF.

The chain uses TRBV5-1 and TRBJ2-3, with 10 bases that match TRBD1. CDR1 is SGHRS, CDR2 YFSETQ, per germline. CDR3 length: 16 amino acids. The ends lost 1 base at V and 2 bases at J; junction bases unmatched: 4. The CDR3: CASSLTGTGATDTQYF. The DNA of the CDR3 is TGCGCCAGCAGCTTGACCGGGACAGGGGCCACAGATACGCAGTATTTT.

The chain joins TRBV10-3 to TRBJ2-7; perhaps TRBD1 as D (5 bases). This CDR3 is 14 amino acids long. The germline gives CDR1 ENHRY, CDR2 SYGVKD. Trimming removed 6 bases from V and 1 base from J, with 13 bases in between. CDR3 DNA sequence: TGTGCCATCAGAGACAGCCTCGCTTCCTACGAGCAGTACTTC. It yields the protein CAIRDSLASYEQYF.